Sequencing of this T cell receptor beta chain was carried out in a study of shared clonotypes between healthy human individuals. The protocol was immunoSEQ multiplex PCR, while the TCRdb copy is restricted to in-frame clones and leaves out a portion. This sample has 150,000 to 200,000 clones, with just under 95% found just once. The material sequenced was naive CD4+ T cells sorted from blood. Noted subset: CD45RA+ positively selected. The receptor comes from a woman in her twenties or thirties in good health.

The CDR3 coding sequence is TGTGCCAGTAGGTCCCCGGCAGGGAGGGGGGCTGAAGCTTTCTTT. It codes for CASRSPAGRGAEAFF. The rearrangement joins TRBV19 to TRBJ1-1; D possibly corresponds to TRBD1 (6 bases). The germline V and J ends were trimmed by 6 bases and 6 bases, with 20 bases remaining between them. CDR3 length: 15 amino acids. Germline V gene data show CDR1 as LNHDA and CDR2 as SQIVND (reference sequence).